One and the same sample provided the 19 T cell receptor beta chains below, sequenced in a study of T-cell reconstitution after alpha-beta-depleted transplantation in children. Unique molecular identifiers tagged the TCRbeta library. TCRdb analysed the PCR reads with MiXCR anew, one entry per CDR3 protein. The sample yields around 530,000 distinct CDR3 sequences, over 25% seen once. Sequenced material: PBMCs from the stem cell graft donor, taken from the stem cell graft. The receptors stem from a human donor who donated a stem cell graft to a child with aplastic anemia.

In this sample, this clonotype turned up a few times. The chain employs TRBV9 and TRBJ1-1; no reliable D call. The CDR3 is 14 amino acids. V shed 1 base and J shed 0 bases, with 7 bases lying between them. Germline loops: CDR1 SGDLS, CDR2 YYNGEE. CDR3 DNA: TGTGCCAGCAGCGTACGAACGGTGAACACTGAAGCTTTCTTT. Its protein is CASSVRTVNTEAFF.

This clonotype showed up just a few times. V usage is TRBV19 and J usage is TRBJ1-5; D is perhaps TRBD1 (5 bases). CDR1 and CDR2 (germline): LNHDA, SQIVND (reference sequence). This CDR3 is 14 amino acids long. V was shortened by 5 bases and J by 7 bases, with 15 bases between the two germline ends. In nucleotides, the CDR3 is TGTGCCAGTAGTTTTTTGGGGCAGTCGCAGCCCCAGCATTTT. It translates to CASSFLGQSQPQHF.

The chain couples TRBV18 to TRBJ2-3; 8 bases are a match to TRBD1. V was pared by 4 bases and J by 3 bases, with 6 bases of the junction left unmatched. The CDR3 covers 15 residues. Germline CDR1 is KGHSH and CDR2 is LQKENI. The CDR3 here is CASSLRQGITDTQYF. CDR3 DNA sequence: TGTGCCAGCTCACTAAGACAGGGGATAACAGATACGCAGTATTTT. Looking up the rest from reference TRBV18 and TRBJ2-3 gives the full variable domain: NAGVMQNPRHLVRRRGQEARLRCSPMKGHSHVYWYRQLPEEGLKFMVYLQKENIIDESGMPKERFSAEFPKEGPSILRIQQVVRGDSAAYFCASSLRQGITDTQYFGPGTRLTVL.

This clonotype turned up a few times. The J gene is TRBJ2-1, the V gene TRBV5-1; 8 bases fit TRBD1. With 0 bases clipped from V and 7 bases from J, the junction kept 6 bases outside the gene matches. Germline CDR1 and CDR2: SGHRS and YFSETQ. The CDR3 is 15 amino acids. CDR3 sequence: CASSLGTGLGNEQFF. The CDR3 DNA sequence: TGCGCCAGCAGCTTGGGGACAGGGCTTGGGAATGAGCAGTTCTTC. Filled out from reference TRBV5-1 and TRBJ2-1, the complete variable domain reads KAGVTQTPRYLIKTRGQQVTLSCSPISGHRSVSWYQQTPGQGLQFLFEYFSETQRNKGNFPGRFSGRQFSNSRSEMNVSTLELGDSALYLCASSLGTGLGNEQFFGPGTRLTVL.

This clonotype was detected only a few times. The chain joins TRBV6-2 or TRBV6-3 to TRBJ1-6, with 10 bases lining up with TRBD1. V lost 6 bases to trimming and J lost 7 bases; unmatched junction nucleotides: 3. This CDR3 region has 14 residues. CDR1 MNHEY and CDR2 SVGEGT come from the germline V gene. The CDR3 region has the DNA TGTGCCAGCAGGTGGGGACAGGGGAATTCACCCCTCCACTTT. Protein sequence: CASRWGQGNSPLHF.

The J gene is TRBJ1-1, the V gene TRBV29-1; 7 nucleotides line up with TRBD1. The ends lost 5 bases at V and 0 bases at J; junction bases unmatched: 3. The CDR3 has 13 residues. Germline CDR1 reads SQVTM; CDR2 reads ANQGSEA. CDR3: CSVRQGMNTEAFF. In DNA form, the CDR3 reads TGCAGCGTTCGACAGGGCATGAACACTGAAGCTTTCTTT. Full variable domain (missing parts from reference TRBV29-1 and TRBJ1-1): SAVISQKPSRDICQRGTSLTIQCQVDSQVTMMFWYRQQPGQSLTLIATANQGSEATYESGFVIDKFPISRPNLTFSTLTVSNMSPEDSSIYLCSVRQGMNTEAFFGQGTRLTVV.

The chain couples TRBV4-3 to TRBJ2-1; 10 positions match TRBD1. The germline gives CDR1 LGHNA, CDR2 YSLEER. The CDR3 runs 13 residues. The ends lost 8 bases at V and 7 bases at J; junction bases unmatched: 5. CDR3 loop: CASGLDRGNEQFF. In DNA, the CDR3 is TGCGCCAGCGGTCTGGACAGGGGGAATGAGCAGTTCTTC.

In DNA, the CDR3 is TGTGCCAGCTCACCGGGACAGTGGGATACGCAGTATTTT. As protein: CASSPGQWDTQYF. This chain joins TRBV18 and TRBJ2-3; 7 bases fit TRBD1. Germline V gene lookup returns CDR1 KGHSH and CDR2 LQKENI. V gave up 3 bases and J gave up 6 bases; unmatched junction bases: 3. The CDR3 covers 13 residues.

Only a few counts were recorded for this clonotype. The CDR3 nucleotides read TGTGCCATCCGGCCGGCTGTCACTAGCGAAAAAGGGAGGGAGACCCAGTACTTC. This encodes CAIRPAVTSEKGRETQYF. The chain has TRBV10-3 and TRBJ2-5, with 7 bases lining up with TRBD2. The length of the CDR3 is 18 residues. V shed 8 bases, J shed 5 bases, and the junction held 23 bases outside the gene matches. Looked up from germline, CDR1 is ENHRY and CDR2 is SYGVKD.

This clonotype has a handful of counts. The chain couples TRBV5-1 to TRBJ2-5; D might be TRBD2 (5 bases). The CDR3 extends over 15 amino acids. V dropped 4 bases and J dropped 3 bases, with 16 bases sitting between them. Germline CDR1 is SGHRS and CDR2 is YFSETQ. CDR3 in amino acids: CASSRDSDYEETQYF. For the CDR3, the DNA is TGCGCCAGCAGCCGCGATAGCGATTACGAAGAGACCCAGTACTTC.

The chain uses TRBV9 and TRBJ2-1; D remains unclear. The V end was cut by 0 bases, the J end by 7 bases, with 14 bases between. The CDR3 length is 15 residues. Germline CDR1 SGDLS, CDR2 YYNGEE. Here the CDR3 reads CASSVAPSVANEQFF. DNA of the CDR3: TGTGCCAGCAGCGTAGCCCCCTCTGTAGCTAATGAGCAGTTCTTC.

This clonotype has more than one count but fewer than ten. This chain links TRBV20-1 with TRBJ2-6; no firm D call. Germline values: CDR1 DFQATT, CDR2 SNEGSKA (reference sequence). The CDR3 is 15 residues long. V shed 0 bases and J shed 4 bases, with 10 bases lying between them. The DNA of the CDR3 is TGCAGTGCTAGAGAAGGAAGCACAGGGGCCAACGTCCTGACTTTC. Its translation is CSAREGSTGANVLTF.

V usage is TRBV12-3 or TRBV12-4 and J usage is TRBJ1-2; D remains unclear. The CDR3 is made up of 11 amino acids. The V gene lost 10 bases and the J gene lost 7 bases, with 13 bases spanning the gap. CDR3 amino acids: CAILHNAGYTF. The CDR3 DNA follows: TGTGCCATCCTACACAACGCTGGCTACACCTTC.

Only one count was recorded for this clonotype. This rearrangement joins TRBV28 to TRBJ2-1; 8 bases are shared with TRBD2. CDR1 is MDHEN and CDR2 is SYDVKM in the germline V gene. J was trimmed by 4 bases and V by 7 bases; bases with no gene match: 12. The CDR3 contains 16 residues. The CDR3 DNA reads as TGTGCCAGCAACCCAGCGGGGGCCCTTCGTTACAATGAGCAGTTCTTC. Protein: CASNPAGALRYNEQFF. Full variable domain (outside the CDR3, taken from reference TRBV28 and TRBJ2-1): DVKVTQSSRYLVKRTGEKVFLECVQDMDHENMFWYRQDPGLGLRLIYFSYDVKMKEKGDIPEGYSVSREKKERFSLILESASTNQTSMYLCASNPAGALRYNEQFFGPGTRLTVL.

This clonotype was detected once. The chain recombines TRBV5-6 with TRBJ1-4, with D possibly matching TRBD1 (6 bases). The CDR3 runs to 15 residues. V dropped 4 bases and J dropped 2 bases, with 12 bases sitting between them. CDR1 is SGHDT, CDR2 YYEEEE, per germline. CDR3 in DNA: TGTGCCAGCAGCACCAATGGGGGCACTAATGAAAAACTGTTTTTT. Protein product: CASSTNGGTNEKLFF.

V is TRBV3-1 and J is TRBJ2-5; D not certain. The V gene lost 3 bases and the J gene lost 2 bases, with 13 bases spanning the gap. The CDR3 covers 15 residues. Germline CDR1 and CDR2: LGHDT and YNNKEL (reference sequence). CDR3 DNA: TGTGCCAGCAGCCAGCGACCGGGCCAACAAGAGACCCAGTACTTC. It codes for CASSQRPGQQETQYF.

This clonotype appeared a single time. The genes are TRBV11-2 and TRBJ2-1, with D maybe TRBD1 (5 bases). CDR1 and CDR2 (germline): SGHAT, FQNNGV. The CDR3 is 16 residues long. Trimming left V 5 bases short and J 3 bases short, with 17 bases between. The CDR3 loop is CASSPLGPGFYNEQFF. The CDR3 coding sequence is TGTGCCAGCAGCCCCCTGGGTCCAGGGTTCTACAATGAGCAGTTCTTC.

This clonotype came up a few times. The chain is built from TRBV4-3 and TRBJ2-5; 9 bases are shared with TRBD1. The V gene end was trimmed by 4 bases and the J gene end by 5 bases; junction bases not matched to a gene: 5. The CDR3 extends over 14 amino acids. Germline CDR1 LGHNA, CDR2 YSLEER. CDR3 nucleotide sequence: TGCGCCAGCAGCCGCGGGACAGGGACGGAGACCCAGTACTTC. Encoded protein: CASSRGTGTETQYF.

This clonotype occurred a few times. The V gene is TRBV7-3, the J gene TRBJ2-3; D is possibly TRBD2 (6 bases). V lost 5 bases and J lost 5, with 20 bases in between. The CDR3 length is 16 residues. Germline V gene sequence: CDR1 SGHTA, CDR2 FQGTGA. The CDR3 DNA follows: TGTGCCAGCAGCGAGGGCCCAGGGCGGGATAAAGATACGCAGTATTTT. Translated, it gives CASSEGPGRDKDTQYF.